The 2 T cell receptor beta chains reported below all come from one sample, sequenced in a study of PD-L1 blockade in urothelial cancer (dated by TCRdb to 2017 to 2019). Preparation of the library involved the immunoSEQ multiplex PCR assay. The table was pulled from immuneACCESS by TCRdb, which kept in-frame rearrangements only. Such tables lose some clones; where checked, under half of the loss comes from unresolved V genes, and the rest has no known cause. This sample lists 15,000 to 20,000 clones; about 88% were detected once. Of the sample, about 13% falls within the top ten clones. Reading the label with the study, this specimen's time point is: pretreatment peripheral blood. Source: PBMCs, taken around atezolizumab (anti-PD-L1) treatment. These receptors came from a man in his 70s with urothelial cancer.

This clone was seen a single time. The chain joins TRBV10-3 to TRBJ2-1; 7 bases are shared with TRBD2. V trimming: 10 bases; J trimming: 0 bases; junction bases outside the gene matches: 9. The germline gives CDR1 ENHRY, CDR2 SYGVKD. This CDR3 spans 15 amino acids. The CDR3 DNA reads as TGTGCCACCATGGGGGGGATCAGCTCCTACAATGAGCAGTTCTTC. Residues: CATMGGISSYNEQFF.

This rearrangement joins TRBV28 to TRBJ1-2; D is perhaps TRBD1 (5 bases). V lost 5 bases and J 5 bases, leaving 12 bases between the germline ends. Germline V gives CDR1 MDHEN, CDR2 SYDVKM. The CDR3 spans 13 residues. The CDR3: CASSPAGWYGYTF. The CDR3 DNA reads as TGTGCCAGCAGTCCGGCAGGGTGGTATGGCTACACCTTC.